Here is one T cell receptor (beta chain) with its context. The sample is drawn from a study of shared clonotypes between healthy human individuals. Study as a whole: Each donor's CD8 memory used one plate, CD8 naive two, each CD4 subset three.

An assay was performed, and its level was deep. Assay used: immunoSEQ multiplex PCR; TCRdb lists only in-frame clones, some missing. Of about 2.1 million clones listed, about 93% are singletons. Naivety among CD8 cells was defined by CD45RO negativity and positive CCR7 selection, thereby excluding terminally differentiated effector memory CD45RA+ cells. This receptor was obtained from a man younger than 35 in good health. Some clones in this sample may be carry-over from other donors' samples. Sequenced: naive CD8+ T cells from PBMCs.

In DNA form, the CDR3 reads TGCGCCAGCAGCCCCCCAGTTGTGGGGGCGGAGAACACTGAAGCTTTCTTT. The encoded protein is CASSPPVVGAENTEAFF. The chain uses TRBV5-1 and TRBJ1-1; possible D gene TRBD1, 6 bases. V shed 4 bases and J shed 1 base, with 20 bases lying between them. Germline loops: CDR1 SGHRS, CDR2 YFSETQ. CDR3 length: 17 amino acids.